Below are 21 T cell receptor beta chains sequenced from a single sample in a study of blood T cell repertoires in COVID-19. Produced via immunoSEQ multiplex PCR; TCRdb's table is partial and in-frame only. The table shows 300,000 to 400,000 clones, with 87% occurring only once. The source material was peripheral blood. These receptor sequences come from a man aged 25 to 40 with COVID-19, enrolled during active disease.

This chain links TRBV7-2 with TRBJ1-3; D might be TRBD1 (6 bases). V was shortened by 6 bases and J by 2 bases, with 8 bases between the two germline ends. The CDR3 extends over 13 amino acids. Germline V gene data show CDR1 as SGHTA and CDR2 as FQGNSA. The CDR3 region is CASRSGAGNTIYF. The CDR3 DNA follows: TGTGCCAGCAGGTCAGGGGCTGGAAACACCATATATTTT.

The chain has TRBV9 and TRBJ2-2; D is possibly TRBD2 (6 bases). CDR1 and CDR2 (germline): SGDLS, YYNGEE. Deletions cut 1 base from V and 6 bases from J, with 16 bases between. CDR3 length: 16 amino acids. The CDR3 DNA follows: TGTGCCAGCAGCGTAAGGATGACTAGTTCTCCCGGGGAGCTGTTTTTT. Its protein product is CASSVRMTSSPGELFF. Filled out from reference TRBV9 and TRBJ2-2, the complete variable domain reads DSGVTQTPKHLITATGQRVTLRCSPRSGDLSVYWYQQSLDQGLQFLIQYYNGEERAKGNILERFSAQQFPDLHSELNLSSLELGDSALYFCASSVRMTSSPGELFFGEGSRLTVL.

The chain has TRBV10-3 and TRBJ1-1, with 10 bases aligning to TRBD1. The V gene end was trimmed by 9 bases and the J gene end by 7 bases; junction bases not matched to a gene: 5. The CDR3 has 12 residues. Germline CDR1 and CDR2: ENHRY and SYGVKD. CDR3 sequence: CAITDRGLEAFF. DNA of the CDR3: TGTGCCATAACCGACAGGGGGCTTGAAGCTTTCTTT.

As for this clone: A junction boundary mismatches the germline segment, possibly from a read error. The chain joins TRBV7-2 to TRBJ1-3, with D uncertain. This CDR3 is 15 amino acids long. Germline V gene data show CDR1 as SGHTA and CDR2 as FQGNSA. CDR3 region: CASSLVGTEGSTIYF. The CDR3 region has the DNA TGTGCCAGCAGCTTAGTGGGCACGGAAGGAAGCACCATATATTTT.

In its sample, this clone was seen once. The gene calls are TRBV5-6 and TRBJ1-1; D perhaps matches TRBD1 (5 bases). This CDR3 is 14 amino acids long. The germline V gene encodes CDR1 SGHDT and CDR2 YYEEEE. Trimming shortened V by 0 bases and J by 4 bases, and 10 bases separated the two germline ends. CDR3 residues: CASSLVGEGTEAFF. Written as DNA, the CDR3 is TGTGCCAGCAGCTTGGTAGGGGAAGGCACTGAAGCTTTCTTT. Full variable domain (missing parts from reference TRBV5-6 and TRBJ1-1): DAGVTQSPTHLIKTRGQQVTLRCSPKSGHDTVSWYQQALGQGPQFIFQYYEEEERQRGNFPDRFSGHQFPNYSSELNVNALLLGDSALYLCASSLVGEGTEAFFGQGTRLTVV.

The rearrangement uses TRBV29-1 and TRBJ1-2, with 7 bases aligning to TRBD1. This CDR3 spans 14 amino acids. Germline lookup yields CDR1 SQVTM and CDR2 ANQGSEA. Germline trimming cut 8 bases from V and 2 bases from J; bases unmatched to any gene: 11. The CDR3: CSIDDRETNYGYTF. CDR3 in DNA: TGCAGCATAGACGACAGGGAGACGAACTATGGCTACACCTTC.

The chain has TRBV6-5 and TRBJ1-1; unclear D gene. The CDR3 extends over 13 amino acids. The V end lost 7 bases, the J end lost 1 base, and 10 bases lay between the germline ends. Germline loops: CDR1 MNHEY, CDR2 SVGAGI. The CDR3 coding sequence is TGTGCCAGCATTGGCAGTTCGAACACTGAAGCTTTCTTT. Translation: CASIGSSNTEAFF.

The chain uses TRBV5-1 and TRBJ2-7, with D maybe TRBD2 (6 bases). The CDR3 extends over 15 amino acids. Trimming removed 0 bases from V and 2 bases from J, with 12 bases in between. The V gene's germline CDR1 is SGHRS and CDR2 YFSETQ. The CDR3 DNA sequence: TGCGCCAGCAGCTTGGGCGGGGTTGGGGCCTACGAGCAGTACTTC. Its translation is CASSLGGVGAYEQYF.

The chain employs TRBV6-5 and TRBJ2-3; 8 bases line up with TRBD1. Germline lookup yields CDR1 MNHEY and CDR2 SVGAGI. This CDR3 has 15 amino acids. Trimming removed 3 bases from V and 6 bases from J; junction bases left unmatched: 8. The CDR3, as DNA: TGTGCCAGCAGTTATCAGGGGGCCCTTGGGGATACGCAGTATTTT. Translating gives CASSYQGALGDTQYF.

This clone was seen ten or more times. The chain links TRBV6-4 to TRBJ2-3; 8 nucleotides line up with TRBD1. The CDR3 length is 15 residues. J lost 3 bases, V lost 3 bases, and 5 bases had no gene match. Germline CDR1 is MRHNA and CDR2 is SNTAGT. The CDR3 protein is CASSEDRGKTDTQYF. CDR3 DNA: TGTGCCAGCAGTGAAGACAGGGGAAAGACAGATACGCAGTATTTT.

The rearrangement links TRBV19 to TRBJ1-5; 11 nucleotides line up with TRBD1. Germline V CDR1 and CDR2: LNHDA, SQIVND (reference sequence). With 5 bases clipped from V and 6 bases from J, the junction kept 6 bases outside the gene matches. CDR3 length: 15 residues. The CDR3 DNA follows: TGTGCCAGTAGTGGACAGGGGGCGGTAGTTCAGCCCCAGCATTTT. Translation gives CASSGQGAVVQPQHF.

This sequence joins TRBV9 and TRBJ2-3, with D perhaps TRBD1 (5 bases). V shed 1 base and J shed 2 bases, with 11 bases lying between them. The CDR3 is made up of 15 amino acids. The germline CDR1 and CDR2 sequences are SGDLS and YYNGEE. The CDR3 loop is CASSVHQGYTDTQYF. CDR3 in DNA: TGTGCCAGCAGCGTACACCAGGGTTACACAGATACGCAGTATTTT.

The chain employs TRBV7-8 and TRBJ2-7; 7 positions match TRBD1. Germline CDR1 SGHVS, CDR2 FQNEAQ. Unmatched junction bases numbered 6, after V lost 5 bases and J lost 2 bases. The CDR3 has 14 amino acids. CDR3: CASSETGVTYEQYF. The CDR3 nucleotides read TGTGCCAGCAGCGAAACAGGGGTTACCTACGAGCAGTACTTC.

CDR3 bases: TGTGCCAGCAGCCCCGTGCTAGCCCCATCCTACGAGCAGTACTTC. Translated: CASSPVLAPSYEQYF. This chain joins TRBV5-6 and TRBJ2-7; TRBD2 might be the D (5 bases). Trimming removed 4 bases at V and 1 base at J, with 15 bases between. Germline V CDR1 and CDR2: SGHDT, YYEEEE. The CDR3 runs to 15 residues. Complete variable domain (other parts from reference TRBV5-6 and TRBJ2-7): DAGVTQSPTHLIKTRGQQVTLRCSPKSGHDTVSWYQQALGQGPQFIFQYYEEEERQRGNFPDRFSGHQFPNYSSELNVNALLLGDSALYLCASSPVLAPSYEQYFGPGTRLTVT.

The rearrangement links TRBV28 to TRBJ2-7; possible D gene TRBD2, 5 bases. Germline CDR1 and CDR2: MDHEN and SYDVKM. Between the trimmed V and J ends, which lost 7 bases and 3 bases, there was a span of 16 bases. The CDR3 has 14 residues. CDR3 sequence reads: CASKYRHGGYEQYF. In DNA form, the CDR3 reads TGTGCCAGCAAGTATAGGCACGGAGGCTACGAGCAGTACTTC.

This chain connects TRBV4-1 to TRBJ2-7; TRBD2 agrees at 9 bases. Trimming removed 4 bases from V and 2 bases from J; junction bases left unmatched: 6. The CDR3 is 15 amino acids. CDR1 is MGHRA, CDR2 YSYEKL, per germline. This CDR3 reads CASSPTAGGTYEQYF. The CDR3, as DNA: TGCGCCAGCAGCCCGACAGCGGGAGGTACCTACGAGCAGTACTTC.

This chain's CDR3 is CASSQAEWNTIYF. In nucleotides, the CDR3 is TGCGCCAGCAGCCAAGCTGAGTGGAACACCATATATTTT. The chain is built from TRBV4-1 and TRBJ1-3; no reliable D call. Looked up from germline, CDR1 is MGHRA and CDR2 is YSYEKL. V lost 1 base to trimming and J lost 7 bases, with 8 bases between them. CDR3 length: 13 amino acids.

This clone was counted a single time. The rearrangement links TRBV7-5 to TRBJ2-5; TRBD1, the D gene given by the table, was not confirmed from the DNA. TRBV7-5 is shown as a pseudogene. The CDR3 runs to 15 residues. The CDR3 reads CARSIMDRFQETQYF. CDR3 sequence (DNA): TGTGCCAGAAGCATAATGGACAGGTTCCAAGAGACCCAGTACTTC.

The J gene is TRBJ2-3, the V gene TRBV28; maybe TRBD2 (6 bases). The CDR3 runs to 16 residues. Germline assignment: CDR1 MDHEN and CDR2 SYDVKM. V was shortened by 8 bases and J by 1 base, with 19 bases between the two germline ends. Here the CDR3 reads CASSTSGRGRTDTQYF. The CDR3 region has the DNA TGTGCCAGCTCTACCAGCGGGCGGGGACGCACAGATACGCAGTATTTT.

This clone turned up a few times. The chain carries TRBV10-3 and TRBJ2-7, with 7 nucleotides matching TRBD1. Trimming at V came to 0 bases and at J to 4 bases, leaving 9 bases not matched to a gene. Germline lookup yields CDR1 ENHRY and CDR2 SYGVKD. This CDR3 region has 16 residues. The CDR3 DNA is TGTGCCATCAGTGAGTCGTCGACAGGGTCATTATACGAGCAGTACTTC. Protein sequence: CAISESSTGSLYEQYF.

This clone was seen a few times. The rearrangement joins TRBV4-2 to TRBJ2-2; D unresolved. V gave up 4 bases and J gave up 1 base, with 7 bases separating them. The germline gives CDR1 LGHNA, CDR2 YNFKEQ. This CDR3 is 14 amino acids long. The CDR3 bases are TGTGCCAGCAGCCCTCCGTTGAACACCGGGGAGCTGTTTTTT. Translated: CASSPPLNTGELFF.